The sequence of this T cell receptor beta chain was determined in a study of chemoradiotherapy in HPV16-positive cancers. Study-level points and caveats: Candidate HPV-specific clones and E7-related TCR motifs grew in tumor during treatment.

The CDR3 has 14 amino acids. V lost 5 bases to trimming and J lost 4 bases, with 12 bases between them. From germline, CDR1 is SGHNT and CDR2 YENEEA. Sequencing was performed with immunoSEQ multiplex PCR; in TCRdb, only in-frame clones are kept and a portion is missing. The profile shows about 4,700 clones, around 72% of them singletons. Of note for this clone: The antigen is not known.

The TCR originated in a human donor with HPV-associated anogenital cancer. The material was tumor tissue, obtained from a patient who underwent chemoradiotherapy. The chain links TRBV11-3 to TRBJ2-1, with D possibly called TRBD1 or TRBD2 (6 bases each). CDR3 DNA: TGTGCCAGCAGCCAAACAGGGACTTACAATGAGCAGTTCTTC. It is translated as CASSQTGTYNEQFF.